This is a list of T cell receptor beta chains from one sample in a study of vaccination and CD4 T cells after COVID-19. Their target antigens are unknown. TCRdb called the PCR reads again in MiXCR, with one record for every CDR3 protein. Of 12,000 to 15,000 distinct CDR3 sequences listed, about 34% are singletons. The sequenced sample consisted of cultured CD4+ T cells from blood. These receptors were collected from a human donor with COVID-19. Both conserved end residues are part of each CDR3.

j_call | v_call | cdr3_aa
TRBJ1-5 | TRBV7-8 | CATCTLRNQPQHF
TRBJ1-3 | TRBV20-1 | CSADRDYGNTIYF
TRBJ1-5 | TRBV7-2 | CAGSRDQGYSNQPQHF
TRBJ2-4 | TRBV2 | CASRSGQGGNIQYF
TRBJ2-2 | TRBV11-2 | CASSLVRRTANTGELFF
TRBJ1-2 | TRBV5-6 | CASSLLVSGYTF
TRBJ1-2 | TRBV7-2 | CASSLESTDSNYGYTF
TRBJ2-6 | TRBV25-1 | CASSDPGVGANVLTF
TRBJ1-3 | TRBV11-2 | CASKHRVSGNTIYF
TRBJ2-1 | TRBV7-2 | CASSPDYGEQFF
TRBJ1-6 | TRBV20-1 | CSARDPQGHNSPLHF
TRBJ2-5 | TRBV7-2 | CASSFRLTETQYF
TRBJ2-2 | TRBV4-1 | CASSQPAGYTGELFF
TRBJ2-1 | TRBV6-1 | CASGVGGYNEQFF
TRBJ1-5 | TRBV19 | CASSIGLGQPQHF
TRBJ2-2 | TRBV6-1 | CASTTRGGGGRTGELFF
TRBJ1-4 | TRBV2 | CASKWETGRNEKLFF
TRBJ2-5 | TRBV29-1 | CSVDTRGAETQYF
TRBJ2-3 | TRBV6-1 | CASNSRGGGSTDTQYF
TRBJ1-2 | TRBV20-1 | CSARVQLTGLGGYTF
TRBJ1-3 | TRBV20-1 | CSARDPGFSGNTIYF
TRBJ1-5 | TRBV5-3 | CASSLRQGTRQPQHF
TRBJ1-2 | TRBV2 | CATRGGEGASNYGYTF
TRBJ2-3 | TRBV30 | CAWSVALAGGADTQYF
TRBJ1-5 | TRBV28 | CASSPVGVSDQPQHF
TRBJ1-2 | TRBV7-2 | CASSARTEAPF
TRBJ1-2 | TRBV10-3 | CAIKGDRGYGFTF
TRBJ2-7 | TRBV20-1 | CSARPGQGGYEQYF
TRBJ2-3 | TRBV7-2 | CASSLRAGWADTQYF
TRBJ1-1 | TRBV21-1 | CASRRPQGPMGAFF
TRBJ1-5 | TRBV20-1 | CSGQERGVLSPQHF